The 27 T cell receptor beta chains in this list originate from one sample, sequenced in a study of blood T cell repertoires in COVID-19. TCRdb keeps only in-frame clones here, not all; method: immunoSEQ multiplex PCR. The table includes about 270,000 clones, 75% to 90% detected once. The sequenced sample consisted of peripheral blood. These receptors were collected from a human donor in a cohort sampled during active COVID-19.

The V gene is TRBV5-8, the J gene TRBJ1-4; 10 nucleotides line up with TRBD1. Germline CDR1 and CDR2: SGHTS and YDEGEE. V was pared by 4 bases and J by 1 base, with 7 bases of the junction left unmatched. The CDR3 contains 17 residues. CDR3 in amino acids: CASSAGTGVLTNEKLFF. CDR3 bases: TGTGCCAGCAGCGCCGGGACAGGGGTCCTAACTAATGAAAAACTGTTTTTT.

V usage is TRBV7-8 and J usage is TRBJ2-7, with D hard to call. The CDR3 runs to 15 residues. CDR1 is SGHVS and CDR2 is FQNEAQ in the germline V gene. V was pared by 1 base and J by 4 bases, with 14 bases between. DNA for the CDR3: TGTGCCAGCAGCTTAGGTCCGGTCCTCCTTTACGAGCAGTACTTC. Amino acids: CASSLGPVLLYEQYF.

The chain links TRBV5-4 to TRBJ2-4; TRBD2 matches at 8 bases. Germline V CDR1 and CDR2: SGHNT, YYREEE (reference sequence). There are 16 residues in the CDR3. Trimming cost V 3 bases and J 6 bases; bases outside gene matches: 11. Written as DNA, the CDR3 is TGTGCCAGCAGCTATCGGACTAGCACCCTTAGAAACATTCAGTACTTC. This translates into CASSYRTSTLRNIQYF.

The chain carries TRBV9 and TRBJ2-5; 7 bases are a match to TRBD1. The CDR3 consists of 17 residues. Germline CDR1 SGDLS, CDR2 YYNGEE. V gave up 0 bases and J gave up 5 bases; unmatched junction bases: 13. CDR3: CASSVGVKGALGETQYF. The CDR3 region has the DNA TGTGCCAGCAGCGTAGGGGTGAAGGGGGCGCTAGGGGAGACCCAGTACTTC.

This chain connects TRBV5-6 to TRBJ1-1, with 9 bases matching TRBD1. V dropped 6 bases and J dropped 4; count of bases not matched to a gene: 10. Germline V gene sequence: CDR1 SGHDT, CDR2 YYEEEE. The CDR3 length is 15 residues. CDR3 nucleotide sequence: TGTGCCAGCACCACAGGGACAGGGATGGGCACTGAAGCTTTCTTT. Translating gives CASTTGTGMGTEAFF.

V is TRBV28 and J is TRBJ2-7, with 7 bases lining up with TRBD1. CDR1 is MDHEN, CDR2 SYDVKM, per germline. J gave up 6 bases and V 3 bases, and 11 bases lay outside the gene matches. The CDR3 totals 15 residues. The CDR3: CASSFPDRELGEQYF. CDR3 nucleotides: TGTGCCAGCAGTTTCCCTGACAGGGAACTTGGCGAGCAGTACTTC. Full variable domain (missing parts from reference TRBV28 and TRBJ2-7): DVKVTQSSRYLVKRTGEKVFLECVQDMDHENMFWYRQDPGLGLRLIYFSYDVKMKEKGDIPEGYSVSREKKERFSLILESASTNQTSMYLCASSFPDRELGEQYFGPGTRLTVT.

The chain joins TRBV20-1 to TRBJ2-7; 8 bases align to TRBD2. Germline assignment: CDR1 DFQATT and CDR2 SNEGSKA (reference sequence). J lost 4 bases, V lost 3 bases, and 5 bases had no gene match. The CDR3 sequence is 13 residues long. For the CDR3, the DNA is TGCAGTGCTAGTATTTTAGCGGGGTACGAGCAGTACTTC. Translated: CSASILAGYEQYF.

The rearrangement joins TRBV7-9 to TRBJ1-4; D uncertain. V lost 1 base and J lost 3, with 9 bases in between. Per germline, CDR1 SEHNR and CDR2 FQNEAQ (reference sequence). The CDR3 consists of 15 residues. This chain's CDR3 is CASSLVTGSNEKLFF. The CDR3 DNA follows: TGTGCCAGCAGCTTAGTAACTGGTTCTAATGAAAAACTGTTTTTT. The complete variable domain, with remaining parts taken from reference TRBV7-9 and TRBJ1-4, reads DTGVSQNPRHKITKRGQNVTFRCDPISEHNRLYWYRQTLGQGPEFLTYFQNEAQLEKSRLLSDRFSAERPKGSFSTLEIQRTEQGDSAMYLCASSLVTGSNEKLFFGSGTQLSVL.

This clone was observed once. Written as DNA, the CDR3 is TGTGCCAGCAGCCAAGGCGCAATCGGGGAGGGAAATTCCTACGAGCAGTACTTC. Translating gives CASSQGAIGEGNSYEQYF. The J gene is TRBJ2-7, the V gene TRBV3-1 (or the pseudogene TRBV3-2); 7 bases are a match to TRBD2. The ends lost 1 base at V and 1 base at J; junction bases unmatched: 13. CDR3 length: 18 residues. The germline CDR1 and CDR2 sequences are LGHDT and YNNKEL (reference sequence).

V and J are TRBV6-2 or TRBV6-3 and TRBJ2-3, with D perhaps TRBD1 (5 bases). Germline V gene sequence: CDR1 MNHEY, CDR2 SVGEGT. Trimming removed 5 bases from V and 6 bases from J, with 9 bases in between. This CDR3 is 12 amino acids long. The CDR3 here is CASSQAGDTQYF. The CDR3, as DNA: TGTGCCAGCAGTCAAGCAGGGGATACGCAGTATTTT.

The J gene is TRBJ2-3, the V gene TRBV6-5, with TRBD1 as a possible D gene (5 bases). The CDR3 is 13 amino acids. V lost 6 bases, J lost 3 bases, and 10 bases lay in between. The germline CDR1 and CDR2 sequences are MNHEY and SVGAGI. CDR3: CASSPRVTDTQYF. CDR3 DNA: TGTGCCAGCAGCCCCAGGGTTACAGATACGCAGTATTTT.

The chain links TRBV29-1 to TRBJ2-1; TRBD2 agrees at 15 bases. The CDR3 is made up of 15 amino acids. Trimming removed 7 bases from V and 8 bases from J; junction bases left unmatched: 9. Germline lookup yields CDR1 SQVTM and CDR2 ANQGSEA. This chain's CDR3 is CSAGNGLAGGDEQFF. The CDR3 DNA reads TGCAGCGCCGGGAACGGACTAGCGGGAGGGGATGAGCAGTTCTTC.

This chain connects TRBV11-2 to TRBJ1-2; D unclear. The V gene lost 5 bases and the J gene lost 0 bases, with 16 bases spanning the gap. Germline V gene sequence: CDR1 SGHAT, CDR2 FQNNGV. The CDR3 has 16 amino acids. The CDR3 is CASSEESPFANYGYTF. The CDR3, as DNA: TGTGCCAGCAGCGAGGAAAGTCCGTTCGCTAACTATGGCTACACCTTC. The variable domain in full, completed from reference TRBV11-2 and TRBJ1-2, reads EAGVAQSPRYKIIEKRQSVAFWCNPISGHATLYWYQQILGQGPKLLIQFQNNGVVDDSQLPKDRFSAERLKGVDSTLKIQPAKLEDSAVYLCASSEESPFANYGYTFGSGTRLTVV.

V and J are TRBV3-1 (or the pseudogene TRBV3-2) and TRBJ2-7; the match to TRBD2 covers 9 bases. CDR1 LGHDT and CDR2 YNNKEL come from the germline V gene (reference sequence). With V trimmed by 1 base and J by 4 bases, 5 bases remained unmatched. The length of the CDR3 is 15 residues. The CDR3 sequence is CASSQAAGGPYEQYF. CDR3 nucleotides: TGTGCCAGCAGCCAAGCGGCGGGGGGGCCATACGAGCAGTACTTC.

About this clone itself: One end of the junction is discordant with germline, which a read error may explain. V gene TRBV6-1 combines with J gene TRBJ2-1; 9 positions match TRBD2. CDR3 length equals 15 residues. Germline-derived CDR1 and CDR2 are MNHNS and SASEGT. The CDR3 DNA follows: TGTGCCAGCAGAGAAGCGGGAGGCCCGTTTAATGAGCAGTTCTTC. Protein: CASREAGGPFNEQFF.

The chain is built from TRBV3-1 (or the pseudogene TRBV3-2) and TRBJ2-5; TRBD2 aligns across 11 bases. CDR1 is LGHDT and CDR2 is YNNKEL in the germline V gene (reference sequence). This CDR3 is 16 amino acids long. The V segment lost 4 bases and the J segment 1 base; nucleotides outside the gene matches: 5. This CDR3 reads CASSPASGGRQETQYF. CDR3 bases: TGTGCCAGCAGCCCCGCTAGCGGGGGGCGCCAAGAGACCCAGTACTTC.

This sequence joins TRBV5-6 and TRBJ1-4; D gene ambiguous. The CDR3 is 15 residues long. The germline V gene encodes CDR1 SGHDT and CDR2 YYEEEE. Trimming left V 0 bases short and J 7 bases short, with 13 bases between. CDR3 coding DNA: TGTGCCAGCAGCTTGGCACCGATCCGGGGTGAAAAACTGTTTTTT. This encodes CASSLAPIRGEKLFF.

V gene TRBV5-1 combines with J gene TRBJ2-7; no firm D call. This CDR3 region has 14 residues. The germline V gene encodes CDR1 SGHRS and CDR2 YFSETQ. The ends were cut back, 0 bases at V and 0 bases at J, with 7 bases in the middle. The CDR3 spells CASSLAGASYEQYF. The CDR3, as DNA: TGCGCCAGCAGCTTGGCCGGAGCCTCCTACGAGCAGTACTTC. The whole variable domain, filled in from reference TRBV5-1 and TRBJ2-7, reads KAGVTQTPRYLIKTRGQQVTLSCSPISGHRSVSWYQQTPGQGLQFLFEYFSETQRNKGNFPGRFSGRQFSNSRSEMNVSTLELGDSALYLCASSLAGASYEQYFGPGTRLTVT.

The V gene is TRBV18, the J gene TRBJ2-7, with D perhaps matching TRBD1 (5 bases). The V end was cut by 2 bases, the J end by 3 bases, with 11 bases between. The CDR3 is made up of 14 amino acids. Germline-derived CDR1 and CDR2 are KGHSH and LQKENI. The CDR3 DNA reads as TGTGCCAGCTCACCAGTCGAGACAGTCTACGAGCAGTACTTC. It encodes CASSPVETVYEQYF.

V gene TRBV6-1 combines with J gene TRBJ2-1; D gene ambiguous. The CDR3 length is 15 residues. CDR1 is MNHNS and CDR2 is SASEGT in the germline V gene. V was pared by 5 bases and J by 0 bases, with 11 bases between. The CDR3 reads CASSPLRVSYNEQFF. DNA for the CDR3: TGTGCCAGCAGTCCACTCCGGGTCTCCTACAATGAGCAGTTCTTC.

The chain carries TRBV21-1 and TRBJ2-1; the DNA was not used to check the table's D call, TRBD2. TRBV21-1 is a documented pseudogene. This CDR3 has 17 amino acids. CDR3 protein: CASIPGGSALSYNEQFF. CDR3 DNA sequence: TGTGCCAGCATCCCGGGCGGGAGTGCCTTGTCCTACAATGAGCAGTTCTTC.

The chain links TRBV4-3 to TRBJ1-6, with D perhaps matching TRBD1 (5 bases). Trimming removed 1 base from V and 8 bases from J, with 9 bases in between. The CDR3 covers 14 residues. Germline lookup yields CDR1 LGHNA and CDR2 YSLEER. CDR3 sequence (DNA): TGCGCCAGCAGCCAAGGGTGGGGGGATTCACCCCTCCACTTT. Translation: CASSQGWGDSPLHF.

The chain joins TRBV20-1 to TRBJ1-2; the match to TRBD1 covers 8 bases. This CDR3 has 14 residues. Germline CDR1 reads DFQATT; CDR2 reads SNEGSKA (reference sequence). The trim removed 3 bases at V and 4 bases at J, leaving 7 bases unmatched. The CDR3 reads CSASPSTGAYGYTF. CDR3 nucleotides: TGCAGTGCTAGTCCCTCGACAGGGGCCTATGGCTACACCTTC.

This chain links TRBV6-5 with TRBJ1-6, with TRBD1 matching 10 bases. V dropped 5 bases and J dropped 9; count of bases not matched to a gene: 4. Germline CDR1 and CDR2: MNHEY and SVGAGI. This CDR3 spans 14 amino acids. The CDR3 nucleotides read TGTGCCAGCAGTCTCAGGACAGGGGGTTCACCCCTCCACTTT. It yields the protein CASSLRTGGSPLHF.

V is TRBV19 and J is TRBJ1-2; 7 bases match TRBD1. Trimming at V came to 9 bases and at J to 2 bases, leaving 9 bases not matched to a gene. Germline V gives CDR1 LNHDA, CDR2 SQIVND (reference sequence). The CDR3 has 14 amino acids. The CDR3 nucleotides are TGTGCCAGCGAATTACAGGGGAGGAACTATGGCTACACCTTC. Translated, it gives CASELQGRNYGYTF.

The chain is built from TRBV5-1 and TRBJ1-1, with D maybe TRBD1 (5 bases). The CDR3 length is 14 residues. Trimming took off 5 bases at V and 1 base at J, with 12 bases between the two ends. Germline V CDR1 and CDR2: SGHRS, YFSETQ. This CDR3 reads CASRSNTGNTEAFF. CDR3 sequence (DNA): TGCGCCAGCAGGTCCAATACAGGGAACACTGAAGCTTTCTTT.

In its sample, this clone was seen a few times. The chain uses TRBV12-2 and TRBJ2-2; TRBD2, as called in the table, went unchecked against the DNA. TRBV12-2 is an annotated pseudogene. CDR3 length: 14 amino acids. CDR3 coding DNA: TGTCATCCCTTTGAAGGGAGGCGGAACGGGGAGCTGTTTTTT. It is translated as CHPFEGRRNGELFF.